Below are 5 T cell receptor beta chains sequenced from a single sample in a study of OX40 agonist ivuxolimab in advanced cancers. Measured with immunoSEQ multiplex PCR; TCRdb has only the in-frame clones, and not every one. The table includes about 59,000 clones, less than 85% detected once. Sequences were derived from CD4+ or CD8+ T cells sorted from blood, sampled in a trial of the OX40 agonist ivuxolimab. The receptors originated from an adult with an advanced solid tumor such as melanoma, head and neck, liver or kidney cancer.

This clone was recorded only once. The chain couples TRBV7-8 to TRBJ1-1; D perhaps matches TRBD1 (5 bases). The germline V gene has CDR1 SGHVS and CDR2 FQNEAQ. The V end lost 4 bases, the J end lost 0 bases, and 9 bases lay between the germline ends. This CDR3 spans 14 amino acids. The DNA for the CDR3 is TGTGCCAGCAGCTGGACACTTTTGAACACTGAAGCTTTCTTT. It specifies CASSWTLLNTEAFF.

J is TRBJ2-3 and V is TRBV19, with a possible D match to TRBD2 (6 bases). CDR3 size: 15 residues. In germline, CDR1 is LNHDA, CDR2 SQIVND (reference sequence). V gave up 4 bases and J gave up 0 bases, with 11 bases separating them. DNA of the CDR3: TGTGCCAGTAGTACAGGGACTTCGAGCACAGATACGCAGTATTTT. Protein product: CASSTGTSSTDTQYF. Drawing the rest from reference TRBV19 and TRBJ2-3, the complete variable domain is DGGITQSPKYLFRKEGQNVTLSCEQNLNHDAMYWYRQDPGQGLRLIYYSQIVNDFQKGDIAEGYSVSREKKESFPLTVTSAQKNPTAFYLCASSTGTSSTDTQYFGPGTRLTVL.

CDR3 nucleotide sequence: TGTGCCAGCAACTCGACTAGCTATGAGCAGTTCTTC. It translates to CASNSTSYEQFF. V is TRBV21-1 and J is TRBJ2-1; whether TRBD2, the table's D call, matches the DNA was not checked. TRBV21-1 is described as a pseudogene. This CDR3 contains 12 residues.

V gene TRBV15 combines with J gene TRBJ2-4; the D gene is possibly TRBD1 (6 bases). The germline gives CDR1 LNHNV, CDR2 YYDKDF (reference sequence). V gave up 8 bases and J gave up 0 bases, with 20 bases separating them. This CDR3 has 17 residues. CDR3 DNA: TGTGCCACCGGGGCAGGGGCGACTTCGCTAGCCAAAAACATTCAGTACTTC. This gives the protein CATGAGATSLAKNIQYF.

The chain joins TRBV6-1 to TRBJ1-2; D is perhaps TRBD1 (6 bases). The CDR3 is made up of 13 amino acids. Germline CDR1 MNHNS, CDR2 SASEGT. V shed 4 bases and J shed 2 bases, with 8 bases lying between them. As DNA, the CDR3 is TGTGCCAGCAGTGTAGGACAGAACTATGGCTACACCTTC. The encoded protein is CASSVGQNYGYTF.